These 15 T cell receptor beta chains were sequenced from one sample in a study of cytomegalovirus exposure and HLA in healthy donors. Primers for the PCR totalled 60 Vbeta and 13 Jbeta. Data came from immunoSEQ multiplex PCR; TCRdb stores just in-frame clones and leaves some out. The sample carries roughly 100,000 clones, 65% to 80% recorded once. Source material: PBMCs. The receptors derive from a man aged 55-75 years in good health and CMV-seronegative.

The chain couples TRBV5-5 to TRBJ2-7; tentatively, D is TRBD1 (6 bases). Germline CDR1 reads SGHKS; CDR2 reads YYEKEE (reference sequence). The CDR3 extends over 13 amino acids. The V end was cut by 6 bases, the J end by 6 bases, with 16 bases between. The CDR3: CASNKNTGTEQYV. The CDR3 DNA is TGTGCCAGCAACAAAAATACAGGGACCGAGCAGTACGTC.

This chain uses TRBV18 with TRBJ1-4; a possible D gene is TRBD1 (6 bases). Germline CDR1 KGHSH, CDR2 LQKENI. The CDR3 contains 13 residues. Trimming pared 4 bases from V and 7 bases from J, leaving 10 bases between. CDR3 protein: CASSRGLAEKLFF. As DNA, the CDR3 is TGTGCCAGCTCACGGGGGCTGGCTGAAAAACTGTTTTTT.

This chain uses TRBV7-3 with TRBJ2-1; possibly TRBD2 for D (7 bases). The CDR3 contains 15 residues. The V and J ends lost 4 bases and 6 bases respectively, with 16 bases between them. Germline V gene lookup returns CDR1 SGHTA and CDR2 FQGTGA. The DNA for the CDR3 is TGTGCCAGCAGCTCACGGGGGGCTGCTAGCAATGAGCAGTTCTTC. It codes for CASSSRGAASNEQFF.

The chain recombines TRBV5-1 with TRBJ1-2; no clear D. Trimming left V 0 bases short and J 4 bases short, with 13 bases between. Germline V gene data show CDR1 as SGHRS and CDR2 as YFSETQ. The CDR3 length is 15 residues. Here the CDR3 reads CASSLGQKLGYGYTF. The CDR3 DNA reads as TGCGCCAGCAGCTTGGGACAAAAACTCGGCTATGGCTACACCTTC.

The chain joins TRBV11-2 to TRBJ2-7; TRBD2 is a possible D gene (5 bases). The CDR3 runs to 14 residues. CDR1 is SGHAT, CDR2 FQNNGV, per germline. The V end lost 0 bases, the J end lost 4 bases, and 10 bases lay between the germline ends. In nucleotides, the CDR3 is TGTGCCAGCAGCTTAGACCCTAGCAGATACGAGCAGTACGTC. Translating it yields CASSLDPSRYEQYV.

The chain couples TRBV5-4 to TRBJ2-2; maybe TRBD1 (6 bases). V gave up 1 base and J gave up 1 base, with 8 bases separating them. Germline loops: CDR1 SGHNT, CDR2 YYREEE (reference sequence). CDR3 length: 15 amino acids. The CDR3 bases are TGTGCCAGCAGCTTGAAACAGGGGAACACCGGGGAGCTGTTTTTT. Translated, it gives CASSLKQGNTGELFF.

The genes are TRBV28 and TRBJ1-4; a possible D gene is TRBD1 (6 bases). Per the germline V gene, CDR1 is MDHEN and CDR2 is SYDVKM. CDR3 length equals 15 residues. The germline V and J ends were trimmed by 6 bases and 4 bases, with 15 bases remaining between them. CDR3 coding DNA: TGTGCCAGCAGAATCGAGGACAGACTTAATGAAAAACTGTTTTTT. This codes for CASRIEDRLNEKLFF.

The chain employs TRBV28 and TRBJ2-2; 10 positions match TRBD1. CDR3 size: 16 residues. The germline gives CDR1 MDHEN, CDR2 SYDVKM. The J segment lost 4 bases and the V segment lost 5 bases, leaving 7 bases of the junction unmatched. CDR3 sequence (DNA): TGTGCCAGCAGTCTCGGGACAGGGGCCGGCACCGGGGAGCTGTTTTTT. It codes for CASSLGTGAGTGELFF.

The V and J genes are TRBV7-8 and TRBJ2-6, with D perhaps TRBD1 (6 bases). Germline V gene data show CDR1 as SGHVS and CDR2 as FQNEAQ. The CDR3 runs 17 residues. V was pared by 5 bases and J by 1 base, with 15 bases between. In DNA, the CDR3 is TGTGCCAGCAGCCTCCTTCACAGGGAGTCTGGGGCCAACGTCCTGACTTTC. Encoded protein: CASSLLHRESGANVLTF.

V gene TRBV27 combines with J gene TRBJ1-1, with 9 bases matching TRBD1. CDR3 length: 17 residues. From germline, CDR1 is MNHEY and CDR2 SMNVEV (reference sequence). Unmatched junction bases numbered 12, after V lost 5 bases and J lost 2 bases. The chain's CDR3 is CASSANPGQGRNTEAFF. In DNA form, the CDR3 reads TGTGCCAGCAGTGCTAATCCGGGACAGGGAAGAAACACTGAAGCTTTCTTT.

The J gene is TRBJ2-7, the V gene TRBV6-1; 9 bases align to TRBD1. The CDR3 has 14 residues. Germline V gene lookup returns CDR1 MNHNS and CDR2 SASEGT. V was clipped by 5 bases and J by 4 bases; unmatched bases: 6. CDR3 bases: TGTGCCAGCAGTCGACAGGGGGGGATTTACGAGCAGTACGTC. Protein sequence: CASSRQGGIYEQYV.

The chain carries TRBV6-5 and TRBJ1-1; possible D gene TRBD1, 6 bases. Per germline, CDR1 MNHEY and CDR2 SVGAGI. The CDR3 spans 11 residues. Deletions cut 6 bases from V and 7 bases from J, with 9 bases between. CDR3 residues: CASSTGFEAFF. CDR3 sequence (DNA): TGTGCCAGCAGCACAGGGTTTGAAGCTTTCTTT.

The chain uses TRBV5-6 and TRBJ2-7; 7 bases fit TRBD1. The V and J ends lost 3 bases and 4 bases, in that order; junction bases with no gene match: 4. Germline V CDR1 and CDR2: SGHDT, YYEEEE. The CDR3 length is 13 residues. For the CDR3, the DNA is TGTGCCAGCAGCTGGGGGACAGAGTACGAGCAGTACTTC. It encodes CASSWGTEYEQYF.

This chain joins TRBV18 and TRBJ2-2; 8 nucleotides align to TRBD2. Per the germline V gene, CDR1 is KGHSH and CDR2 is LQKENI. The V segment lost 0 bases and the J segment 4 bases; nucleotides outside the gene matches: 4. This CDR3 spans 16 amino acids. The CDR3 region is CASSPPRGGSTGELFF. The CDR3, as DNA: TGTGCCAGCTCACCACCCCGGGGGGGAAGCACCGGGGAGCTGTTTTTT.

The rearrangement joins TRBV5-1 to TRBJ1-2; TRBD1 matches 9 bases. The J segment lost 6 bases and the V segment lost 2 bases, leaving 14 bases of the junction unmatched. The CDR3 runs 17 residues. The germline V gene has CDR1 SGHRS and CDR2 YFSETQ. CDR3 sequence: CASSFQTGGSTRHGYTF. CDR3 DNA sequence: TGCGCCAGCAGCTTTCAGACAGGGGGAAGCACTCGCCATGGCTACACCTTC.